This section outlines one T cell receptor beta chain sequence together with its context. This clonotype is classified as medium-sized (0.01 to 0.1%). The target of this receptor is not known. No base quality values were provided; no much bigger clone lies one nucleotide off. The library was produced with RT-PCR. The listed sequencing device is Illumina MiSeq. TCRdb reran the public reads through fastp at Q25 and MiXCR, keeping productive beta chains. Every CDR3 protein is listed once, alongside the most common genes and DNA of its rows. This sample gives 3,000 to 4,500 distinct CDR3 sequences in total; roughly 5.8% of them show up just once. Approximately 15% of the sample rests with the top ten. The sample originates from a study of immune reconstitution after stem cell transplant in scleroderma listed by TCRdb under 2017. Reading from cysteine to phenylalanine, the CDR3 counts 19 amino acids. Here the CDR3 DNA is all that survives: 57 bases in frame from base 1. Trimming removed 6 bases from V and 4 bases from J; the gene matches leave 16 bases unexplained. The germline V gene gives CDR1 as MDHEN and CDR2 as SYDVKM.

Sample collection occurred before or after autologous hematopoietic stem cell transplantation (not recorded which). This sequence originates from a female donor with systemic sclerosis. The rearranged chain carries TRBV28 and TRBJ2-1, with TRBD2 identical over 12 junction bases. CDR3 loop: CASSYAPPGLAGTYNEQFF. The DNA sequence is as follows: TGTGCCAGCAGCTACGCCCCGCCAGGACTAGCGGGAACTTACAATGAGCAGTTCTTC.